These T cell receptor beta chains were read from a single sample in a study of blood T cell repertoires in COVID-19. Profiling relied on immunoSEQ multiplex PCR, and the TCRdb table lists in-frame clones only, not all of them. The sample lists 100,000 to 120,000 clones, 85% occurring once. Sequencing was done on a sample of peripheral blood. The receptors come from a human donor in a cohort sampled during active COVID-19. Both conserved end residues are part of each CDR3. The order of the fields is J gene, clone size, V gene, D gene, CDR3 protein, CDR3 DNA. D genes are given only for firm matches. The size of a clone is reported for some rows only, either as once, few or many, or as a class for expanded clones.

j_call: TRBJ2-1
clone_size: .
v_call: TRBV7-6
d_call: TRBD1
cdr3_aa: CASSLGAPTRTGGSNEQFF
cdr3_nt: TGTGCCAGCAGCTTAGGGGCCCCCACGCGGACAGGGGGCTCGAATGAGCAGTTCTTC

j_call: TRBJ1-1
clone_size: once
v_call: TRBV29-1
d_call: .
cdr3_aa: CSVSPYEAFF
cdr3_nt: TGCAGCGTCTCACCCTATGAAGCTTTCTTT

j_call: TRBJ1-1
clone_size: .
v_call: TRBV25-1
d_call: .
cdr3_aa: CASSESPRPGAAFF
cdr3_nt: TGTGCCAGCAGTGAATCTCCGCGGCCTGGGGCAGCTTTCTTT

j_call: TRBJ1-3
clone_size: .
v_call: TRBV9
d_call: TRBD1
cdr3_aa: CASSVDGGTGGNTIYF
cdr3_nt: TGTGCCAGCAGCGTAGATGGGGGGACAGGCGGAAACACCATATATTTT

j_call: TRBJ2-7
clone_size: .
v_call: TRBV25-1
d_call: TRBD1
cdr3_aa: CASSRQGAGEQYF
cdr3_nt: TGTGCCAGCAGCCGACAGGGGGCAGGCGAGCAGTACTTC

j_call: TRBJ1-1
clone_size: few
v_call: TRBV20-1
d_call: .
cdr3_aa: CSASQHRGAEAFF
cdr3_nt: TGCAGTGCTAGTCAGCATAGGGGTGCTGAAGCTTTCTTT

j_call: TRBJ2-7
clone_size: .
v_call: TRBV6-5
d_call: .
cdr3_aa: CASAIMRGSEQYF
cdr3_nt: TGTGCCAGCGCCATTATGAGGGGGAGCGAGCAGTACTTC

j_call: TRBJ1-2
clone_size: .
v_call: TRBV2
d_call: TRBD1
cdr3_aa: CASSEGTGSPYGYTF
cdr3_nt: TGTGCCAGCAGTGAAGGGACAGGGAGCCCCTATGGCTACACCTTC

j_call: TRBJ1-3
clone_size: .
v_call: TRBV4-3
d_call: .
cdr3_aa: CASSQERGTGNTIYF
cdr3_nt: TGCGCCAGCAGCCAAGAAAGGGGGACTGGAAACACCATATATTTT

j_call: TRBJ1-2
clone_size: once
v_call: TRBV2
d_call: TRBD1
cdr3_aa: CASSVRTGHYGYTF
cdr3_nt: TGTGCCAGCAGTGTAAGGACAGGACACTATGGCTACACCTTC

j_call: TRBJ1-5
clone_size: .
v_call: TRBV6-5
d_call: .
cdr3_aa: CASSPGQPQHF
cdr3_nt: TGTGCCAGCAGCCCGGGGCAGCCCCAGCATTTT

j_call: TRBJ2-3
clone_size: .
v_call: TRBV12-5
d_call: TRBD1
cdr3_aa: CASGPGQGTDTQYF
cdr3_nt: TGTGCTAGTGGTCCAGGACAGGGGACAGATACGCAGTATTTT

j_call: TRBJ2-3
clone_size: .
v_call: TRBV7-2
d_call: TRBD2
cdr3_aa: CASSLARGARTDTQYF
cdr3_nt: TGTGCCAGCAGCTTAGCGCGGGGGGCCAGGACAGATACGCAGTATTTT

j_call: TRBJ2-1
clone_size: .
v_call: TRBV5-1
d_call: TRBD2
cdr3_aa: CASSPAIAGLNEQFF
cdr3_nt: TGCGCCAGCAGCCCCGCGATAGCGGGGTTAAATGAGCAGTTCTTC

j_call: TRBJ2-7
clone_size: .
v_call: TRBV10-1
d_call: .
cdr3_aa: CASTFKMYEQYF
cdr3_nt: TGCGCCAGCACCTTTAAAATGTACGAGCAGTACTTC

j_call: TRBJ2-3
clone_size: .
v_call: TRBV30
d_call: TRBD2
cdr3_aa: CAWRGLAGGDTQYF
cdr3_nt: TGTGCCTGGAGAGGTCTAGCGGGGGGGGATACGCAGTATTTT

j_call: TRBJ1-5
clone_size: few
v_call: TRBV6-5
d_call: TRBD1
cdr3_aa: CASSPGQGRNQPQHF
cdr3_nt: TGTGCCAGCAGCCCGGGACAGGGGCGGAATCAGCCCCAGCATTTT

j_call: TRBJ1-1
clone_size: .
v_call: TRBV30
d_call: TRBD1
cdr3_aa: CAWSVWSRGSQSPTEAFF
cdr3_nt: TGTGCCTGGAGTGTATGGAGCAGGGGGTCCCAATCACCCACTGAAGCTTTCTTT

j_call: TRBJ2-1
clone_size: .
v_call: TRBV27
d_call: .
cdr3_aa: CASRRENPYNEQFF
cdr3_nt: TGTGCCAGCAGGCGGGAAAACCCCTACAATGAGCAGTTCTTC

j_call: TRBJ2-3
clone_size: once
v_call: TRBV7-2
d_call: .
cdr3_aa: CASSLGLTSTDTQYF
cdr3_nt: TGTGCCAGCAGCTTAGGCCTAACTAGCACAGATACGCAGTATTTT

j_call: TRBJ1-4
clone_size: .
v_call: TRBV3-1/TRBV3-2
d_call: TRBD1
cdr3_aa: CASSQTGGPNEKLFF
cdr3_nt: TGTGCCAGCAGCCAAACAGGGGGTCCCAATGAAAAACTGTTTTTT

j_call: TRBJ1-2
clone_size: .
v_call: TRBV7-8
d_call: .
cdr3_aa: CASSLGRGAAGYGYTF
cdr3_nt: TGTGCCAGCAGCTTAGGGCGGGGGGCCGCCGGCTACGGCTACACCTTC

j_call: TRBJ1-1
clone_size: .
v_call: TRBV27
d_call: .
cdr3_aa: CASSHRAHTEAFF
cdr3_nt: TGTGCCAGCAGTCACAGGGCTCACACTGAAGCTTTCTTT

j_call: TRBJ1-3
clone_size: .
v_call: TRBV7-9
d_call: .
cdr3_aa: CVLRGVPGNTIYF
cdr3_nt: TGTGTCCTACGCGGGGTTCCGGGAAACACCATATATTTT

j_call: TRBJ1-2
clone_size: .
v_call: TRBV5-1
d_call: TRBD1
cdr3_aa: CASSSGSDRENGYTF
cdr3_nt: TGCGCCAGCAGCTCAGGCTCGGACAGGGAGAATGGCTACACCTTC

j_call: TRBJ2-7
clone_size: .
v_call: TRBV18
d_call: .
cdr3_aa: CASNAQGQNEQYF
cdr3_nt: TGTGCCAGTAACGCACAGGGTCAGAACGAGCAGTACTTC

j_call: TRBJ1-2
clone_size: .
v_call: TRBV14
d_call: .
cdr3_aa: CASSQVGDKANYGYTF
cdr3_nt: TGTGCCAGCAGCCAAGTAGGCGACAAAGCTAACTATGGCTACACCTTC

j_call: TRBJ2-1
clone_size: .
v_call: TRBV2
d_call: .
cdr3_aa: CASSVLAEQFF
cdr3_nt: TGTGCCAGCAGTGTGCTAGCGGAGCAGTTCTTC

j_call: TRBJ2-7
clone_size: few
v_call: TRBV27
d_call: TRBD1
cdr3_aa: CASSFRQGAYEQYF
cdr3_nt: TGTGCCAGCAGTTTTCGACAGGGTGCCTACGAGCAGTACTTC

j_call: TRBJ1-5
clone_size: .
v_call: TRBV27
d_call: .
cdr3_aa: CASSLRGYSNQPQHF
cdr3_nt: TGTGCCAGCAGTTTACGGGGATATAGCAATCAGCCCCAGCATTTT

j_call: TRBJ2-7
clone_size: .
v_call: TRBV18
d_call: TRBD1
cdr3_aa: CASSQGQGYEQYF
cdr3_nt: TGTGCCAGCTCACAAGGACAGGGATACGAGCAGTACTTC

j_call: TRBJ2-5
clone_size: .
v_call: TRBV3-1/TRBV3-2
d_call: TRBD2
cdr3_aa: CASSQGTSGQYQETQYF
cdr3_nt: TGTGCCAGCAGCCAAGGGACTAGCGGGCAGTACCAAGAGACCCAGTACTTC

j_call: TRBJ1-1
clone_size: .
v_call: TRBV9
d_call: .
cdr3_aa: CASSVEEGPRVNTEAFF
cdr3_nt: TGTGCCAGCAGCGTAGAAGAGGGCCCGAGAGTGAACACTGAAGCTTTCTTT

j_call: TRBJ2-2
clone_size: once
v_call: TRBV30
d_call: .
cdr3_aa: CAWSVSLNTGELFF
cdr3_nt: TGTGCCTGGAGTGTTAGCCTGAACACCGGGGAGCTGTTTTTT

j_call: TRBJ2-7
clone_size: .
v_call: TRBV10-1
d_call: TRBD1
cdr3_aa: CASSADRGPYEQYF
cdr3_nt: TGCGCCAGCAGTGCTGACAGGGGCCCCTACGAGCAGTACTTC

j_call: TRBJ2-7
clone_size: .
v_call: TRBV2
d_call: TRBD1
cdr3_aa: CASRRDRASSYEQYF
cdr3_nt: TGTGCCAGCAGACGGGACAGGGCGAGCTCCTACGAGCAGTACTTC

j_call: TRBJ2-6
clone_size: .
v_call: TRBV2
d_call: .
cdr3_aa: CACRSGANVLTF
cdr3_nt: TGTGCCTGTCGGAGTGGGGCCAACGTCCTGACTTTC

j_call: TRBJ2-3
clone_size: .
v_call: TRBV13
d_call: .
cdr3_aa: CASSAQGHTDTQYF
cdr3_nt: TGTGCCAGCAGCGCGCAGGGGCACACAGATACGCAGTATTTT

j_call: TRBJ2-1
clone_size: .
v_call: TRBV7-7
d_call: .
cdr3_aa: CASSLDLYNEQFF
cdr3_nt: TGTGCCAGCAGCTTAGATCTTTACAATGAGCAGTTCTTC

j_call: TRBJ2-1
clone_size: .
v_call: TRBV24-1
d_call: TRBD2
cdr3_aa: CATAGTSGNNEQFF
cdr3_nt: TGTGCCACCGCCGGGACTAGCGGAAACAATGAGCAGTTCTTC